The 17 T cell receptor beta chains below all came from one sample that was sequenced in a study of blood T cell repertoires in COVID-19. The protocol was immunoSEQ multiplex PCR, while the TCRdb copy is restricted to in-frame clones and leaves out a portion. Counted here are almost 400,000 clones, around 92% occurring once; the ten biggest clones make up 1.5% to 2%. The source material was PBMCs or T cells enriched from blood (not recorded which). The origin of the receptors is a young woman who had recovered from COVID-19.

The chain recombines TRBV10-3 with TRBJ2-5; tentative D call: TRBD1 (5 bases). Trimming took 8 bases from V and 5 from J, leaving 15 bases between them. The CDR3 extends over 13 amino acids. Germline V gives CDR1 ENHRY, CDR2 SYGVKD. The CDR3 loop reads CAIAGTGTETQYF. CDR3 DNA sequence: TGTGCCATCGCCGGCACAGGCACCGAGACCCAGTACTTC.

CDR3 residues: CASSPRLGQGTWGYTF. Here the CDR3 DNA reads TGCGCCAGCAGCCCCCGCCTAGGACAGGGCACTTGGGGCTACACCTTC. The chain uses TRBV5-1 and TRBJ1-2; 8 bases agree with TRBD1. Germline V gene data show CDR1 as SGHRS and CDR2 as YFSETQ. The CDR3 covers 16 residues. Trimming removed 4 bases from V and 8 bases from J; junction bases left unmatched: 16.

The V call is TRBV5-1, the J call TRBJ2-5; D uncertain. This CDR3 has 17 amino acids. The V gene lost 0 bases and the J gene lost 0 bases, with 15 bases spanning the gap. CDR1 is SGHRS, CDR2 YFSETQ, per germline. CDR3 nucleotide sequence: TGCGCCAGCAGCTTGGCCTTGGGCCCTAAGTACCAAGAGACCCAGTACTTC. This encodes CASSLALGPKYQETQYF.

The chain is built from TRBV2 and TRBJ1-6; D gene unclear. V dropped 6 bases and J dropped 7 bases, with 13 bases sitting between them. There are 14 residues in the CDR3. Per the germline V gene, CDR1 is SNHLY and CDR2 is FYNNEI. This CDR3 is CASRETELNSPLHF. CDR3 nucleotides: TGTGCCAGCAGGGAAACAGAGCTCAATTCACCCCTCCACTTT.

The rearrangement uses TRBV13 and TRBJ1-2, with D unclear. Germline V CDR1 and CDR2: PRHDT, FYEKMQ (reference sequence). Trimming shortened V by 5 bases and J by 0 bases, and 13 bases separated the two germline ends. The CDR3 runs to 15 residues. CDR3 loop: CASSRAGRANYGYTF. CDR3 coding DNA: TGTGCCAGCAGCCGAGCGGGCCGAGCTAACTATGGCTACACCTTC.

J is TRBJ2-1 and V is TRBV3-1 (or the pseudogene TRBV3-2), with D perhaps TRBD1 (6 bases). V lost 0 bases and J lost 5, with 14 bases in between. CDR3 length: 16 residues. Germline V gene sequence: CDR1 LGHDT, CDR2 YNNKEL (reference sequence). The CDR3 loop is CASSQERGNFHNEQFF. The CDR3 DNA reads TGTGCCAGCAGCCAAGAGAGGGGGAATTTCCACAATGAGCAGTTCTTC.

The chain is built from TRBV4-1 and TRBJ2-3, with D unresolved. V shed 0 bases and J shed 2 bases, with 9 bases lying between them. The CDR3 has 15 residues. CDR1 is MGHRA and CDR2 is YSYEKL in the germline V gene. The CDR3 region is CASSQEGRFTDTQYF. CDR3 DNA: TGCGCCAGCAGCCAAGAGGGCAGGTTCACAGATACGCAGTATTTT.

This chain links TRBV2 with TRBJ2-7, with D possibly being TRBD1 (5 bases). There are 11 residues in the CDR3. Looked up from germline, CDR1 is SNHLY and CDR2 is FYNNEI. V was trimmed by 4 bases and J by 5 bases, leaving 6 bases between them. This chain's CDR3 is CASSVRDEQYF. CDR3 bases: TGTGCCAGCAGTGTCAGGGACGAGCAGTACTTC.

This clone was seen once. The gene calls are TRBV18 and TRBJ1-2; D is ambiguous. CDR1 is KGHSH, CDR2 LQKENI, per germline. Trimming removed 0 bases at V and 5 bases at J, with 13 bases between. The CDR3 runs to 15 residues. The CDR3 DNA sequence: TGTGCCAGCTCACCACCGGGCCGCCGGGGTTATGGCTACACCTTC. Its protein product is CASSPPGRRGYGYTF.

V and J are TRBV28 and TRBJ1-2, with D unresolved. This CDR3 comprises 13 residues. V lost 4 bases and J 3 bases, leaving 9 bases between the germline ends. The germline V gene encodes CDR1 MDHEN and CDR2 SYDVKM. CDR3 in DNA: TGTGCCAGCAGTTCGAGACGGGACTATGGCTACACCTTC. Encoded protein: CASSSRRDYGYTF.

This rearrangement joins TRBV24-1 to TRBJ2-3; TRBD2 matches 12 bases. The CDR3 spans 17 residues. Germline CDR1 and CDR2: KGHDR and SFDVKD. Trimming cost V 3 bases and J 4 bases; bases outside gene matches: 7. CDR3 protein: CATSDLGLAGTADTQYF. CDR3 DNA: TGTGCCACCAGTGATCTCGGACTAGCGGGAACTGCAGATACGCAGTATTTT.

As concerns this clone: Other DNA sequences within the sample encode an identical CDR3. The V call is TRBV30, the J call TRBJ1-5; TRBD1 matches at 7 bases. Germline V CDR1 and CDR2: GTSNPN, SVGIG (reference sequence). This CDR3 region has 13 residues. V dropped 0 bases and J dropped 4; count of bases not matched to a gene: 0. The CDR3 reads CAWSVQGNQPQHF. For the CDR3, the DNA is TGTGCCTGGAGTGTACAGGGGAATCAGCCCCAGCATTTT.

In DNA form, the CDR3 reads TGTGCCAGCAGCTCCCGGGACAGGGGGTCCCGAGGGGAGCTGTTTTTT. This encodes CASSSRDRGSRGELFF. The rearrangement uses TRBV11-1 and TRBJ2-2; 11 nucleotides agree with TRBD1. Losses at the gene ends were 4 bases for V and 8 bases for J; bases not matched to a gene: 9. From germline, CDR1 is SGHAT and CDR2 FQDESV (reference sequence). The CDR3 contains 16 residues.

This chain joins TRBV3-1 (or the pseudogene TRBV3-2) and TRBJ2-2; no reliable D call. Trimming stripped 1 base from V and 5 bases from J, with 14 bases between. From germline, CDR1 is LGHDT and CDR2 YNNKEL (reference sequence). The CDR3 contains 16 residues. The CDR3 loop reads CASSQGLGSSTGELFF. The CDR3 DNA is TGTGCCAGCAGCCAAGGTCTGGGCAGTTCGACCGGGGAGCTGTTTTTT.

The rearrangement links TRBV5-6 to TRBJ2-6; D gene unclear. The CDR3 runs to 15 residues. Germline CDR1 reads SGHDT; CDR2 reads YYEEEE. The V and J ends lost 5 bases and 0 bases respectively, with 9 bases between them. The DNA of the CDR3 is TGTGCCAGCAGGAAAGAAGCCTCTGGGGCCAACGTCCTGACTTTC. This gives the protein CASRKEASGANVLTF.

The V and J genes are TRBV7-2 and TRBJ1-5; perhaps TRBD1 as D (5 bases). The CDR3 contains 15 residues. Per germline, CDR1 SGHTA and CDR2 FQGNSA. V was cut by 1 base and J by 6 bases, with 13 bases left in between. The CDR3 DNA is TGTGCCAGCAGCTTAGGTCAGGGTCTCGGTCAGCCCCAGCATTTT. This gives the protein CASSLGQGLGQPQHF. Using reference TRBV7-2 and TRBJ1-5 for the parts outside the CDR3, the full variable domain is GAGVSQSPSNKVTEKGKDVELRCDPISGHTALYWYRQSLGQGLEFLIYFQGNSAPDKSGLPSDRFSAERTGGSVSTLTIQRTQQEDSAVYLCASSLGQGLGQPQHFGDGTRLSIL.

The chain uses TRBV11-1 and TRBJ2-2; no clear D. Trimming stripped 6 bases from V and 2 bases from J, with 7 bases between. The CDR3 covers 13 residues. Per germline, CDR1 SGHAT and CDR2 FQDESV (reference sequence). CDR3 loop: CASRSTNTGELFF. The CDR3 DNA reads TGTGCCAGCAGATCAACTAACACCGGGGAGCTGTTTTTT.